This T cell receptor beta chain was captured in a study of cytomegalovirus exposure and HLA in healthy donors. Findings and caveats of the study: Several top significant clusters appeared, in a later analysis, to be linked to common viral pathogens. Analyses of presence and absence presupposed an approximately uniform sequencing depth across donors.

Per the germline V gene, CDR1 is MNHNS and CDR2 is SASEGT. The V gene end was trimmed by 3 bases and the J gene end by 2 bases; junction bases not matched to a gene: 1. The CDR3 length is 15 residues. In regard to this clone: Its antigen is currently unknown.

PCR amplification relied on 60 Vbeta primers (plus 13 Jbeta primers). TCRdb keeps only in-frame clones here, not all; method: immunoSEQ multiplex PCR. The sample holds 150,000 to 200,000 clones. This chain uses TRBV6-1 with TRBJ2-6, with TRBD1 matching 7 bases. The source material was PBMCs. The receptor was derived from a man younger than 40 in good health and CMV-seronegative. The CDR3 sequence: CASSDQGAGANVLTF. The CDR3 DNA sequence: TGTGCCAGCAGTGATCAGGGGGCTGGGGCCAACGTCCTGACTTTC.